A selection of T cell receptor beta chains follows, all from one sample in a study of cytomegalovirus exposure and HLA in healthy donors. The table came from immunoSEQ multiplex PCR; TCRdb's copy has only in-frame clones and leaves some out. Of around 150,000 clones listed, roughly 79% are singletons. Specimen: PBMCs. The receptors originated from a man aged 18-30 years in good health and CMV-seropositive. CDR3s include the opening cysteine and the closing phenylalanine or tryptophan. Each record gives: J gene, D gene, V gene, CDR3 protein. A D gene is named only where the DNA matches it firmly.

TRBJ2-7 | . | TRBV19 | CASSLAAYEQYF
TRBJ2-7 | . | TRBV5-1 | CASSLGTQSYEQYF
TRBJ2-7 | TRBD1 | TRBV7-9 | CASESEGASFYEQYF
TRBJ1-4 | . | TRBV7-2 | CASSLAGRGREKLFF
TRBJ2-1 | TRBD2 | TRBV18 | CASSPGTSNEQFF
TRBJ2-2 | TRBD1 | TRBV19 | CASTFGQGAAGELFF
TRBJ1-2 | TRBD1 | TRBV6-1 | CASSVGTGINYGYTF
TRBJ1-5 | . | TRBV27 | CASSRAHEGPQHF
TRBJ1-1 | . | TRBV5-6 | CASSLSSVEAFF
TRBJ1-2 | TRBD1 | TRBV5-6 | CASSPGQGDLYGYTF
TRBJ1-2 | TRBD1 | TRBV6-5 | CASTFHRGSDGYTF
TRBJ2-5 | . | TRBV5-1 | CASSFTGGVETQYF
TRBJ1-1 | . | TRBV15 | CATSREPRGRGNTEAFF
TRBJ1-2 | . | TRBV11-2 | CASSFGDTSYGYTF
TRBJ2-1 | TRBD1 | TRBV5-1 | CASSPESRGFNEQFF
TRBJ2-1 | . | TRBV28 | CASSPRGSGYNEQFF
TRBJ1-1 | TRBD1 | TRBV10-3 | CAISSTGRTEAFF
TRBJ1-3 | . | TRBV5-4 | CASSLGGMNTIYF
TRBJ1-1 | TRBD1 | TRBV9 | CASSATGGDNTEAFF
TRBJ1-5 | . | TRBV2 | CASSGFGADQPQHF
TRBJ1-4 | TRBD1 | TRBV9 | CASTPTGTDEKLFF
TRBJ2-2 | TRBD2 | TRBV28 | CASSLGTSIGTGELFF
TRBJ2-7 | . | TRBV6-6 | CASSYSASYEQYF
TRBJ2-7 | . | TRBV4-3 | CASSQVTRSYEQYF
TRBJ2-1 | . | TRBV28 | CASSLYIPSWGHLNEQFF
TRBJ2-2 | . | TRBV27 | CASGDDTGELFF
TRBJ2-3 | . | TRBV5-1 | CASSILQYF
TRBJ2-1 | . | TRBV6-5 | CASSYLGGAPYNEQFF
TRBJ2-1 | TRBD2 | TRBV11-1 | CASSFGLAGPNEQFF
TRBJ1-1 | . | TRBV28 | CASSRFKVPQNTEAFF
TRBJ1-1 | . | TRBV29-1 | CSVRGGVEAFF
TRBJ2-7 | . | TRBV11-1 | CASSFSETGIYEQYF
TRBJ2-7 | TRBD1 | TRBV6-5 | CASIGQGYLKHEQYF
TRBJ2-2 | . | TRBV6-5 | CASMRNTGELFF
TRBJ2-2 | TRBD2 | TRBV7-2 | CANSHHSGTNTGELFF
TRBJ2-7 | TRBD1 | TRBV11-3 | CASSQGQGAYEQYF
TRBJ2-4 | . | TRBV6-6 | CASSYWTGGAKNIQYF
TRBJ2-7 | TRBD1 | TRBV4-3 | CASSISQQGSEQYF
TRBJ1-4 | . | TRBV7-2 | CASSRDLTNEKLFF
TRBJ1-1 | . | TRBV6-1 | CASSGQENTEAFF
TRBJ2-1 | TRBD2 | TRBV5-1 | CASSLRGTSGNSPAREYNEQFF
TRBJ1-3 | . | TRBV29-1 | CSVVADTIYF
TRBJ1-5 | . | TRBV28 | CASLEEVLDNQPQHF
TRBJ2-7 | . | TRBV27 | CASSPDSNYEQYF
TRBJ2-6 | . | TRBV7-9 | CASGDSSGANVLTF
TRBJ2-2 | . | TRBV29-1 | CSGGGGGELFF
TRBJ2-7 | TRBD1 | TRBV18 | CASSRDSLREQYF
TRBJ1-1 | TRBD1 | TRBV19 | CASSIQQGADAFF
TRBJ1-1 | . | TRBV5-6 | CASSLVRGGGTEAFF
TRBJ1-2 | . | TRBV7-2 | CASSLGTDPNYGYTF
TRBJ2-1 | TRBD2 | TRBV9 | CASSAGGPYNEQFF
TRBJ1-5 | . | TRBV2 | CASNGQPMGGNQPQHF
TRBJ1-2 | . | TRBV28 | CASSLSQTLYGYTF